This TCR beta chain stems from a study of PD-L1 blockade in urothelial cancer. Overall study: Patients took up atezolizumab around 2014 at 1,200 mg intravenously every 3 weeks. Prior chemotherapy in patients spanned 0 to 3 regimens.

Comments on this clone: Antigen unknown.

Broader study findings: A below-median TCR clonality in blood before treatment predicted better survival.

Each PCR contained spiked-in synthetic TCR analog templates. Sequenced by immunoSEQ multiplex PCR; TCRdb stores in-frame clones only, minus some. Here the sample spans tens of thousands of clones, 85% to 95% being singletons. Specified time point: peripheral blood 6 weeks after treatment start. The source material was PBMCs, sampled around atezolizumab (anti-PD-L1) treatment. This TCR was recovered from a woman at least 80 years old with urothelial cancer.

CDR3 sequence: CASSLASGGSGANVLTF. CDR3 nucleotides: TGCGCCAGCAGCTTGGCTAGCGGGGGCTCTGGGGCCAACGTCCTGACTTTC. V is TRBV5-1 and J is TRBJ2-6; 10 bases align to TRBD2. Germline V lookup: CDR1 SGHRS, CDR2 YFSETQ. Losses at the gene ends were 0 bases for V and 0 bases for J; bases not matched to a gene: 0. The CDR3 spans 17 residues.